This T cell receptor (beta chain) was obtained from a study of cytomegalovirus exposure and HLA in healthy donors. Study observations and caveats: Later on, an analysis showed TCR association rates differing by HLA locus, with DRB1 the most and HLA-C the fewest. It has been reported that TCR beta sequences accurately predicted the HLA-A and HLA-B alleles of most subjects. A previous analysis found most TCR beta V segments productive roughly 87% or roughly 30% of the time.

Germline V lookup: CDR1 MNHEY, CDR2 SVGAGI. The CDR3 consists of 15 residues. The V end lost 9 bases, the J end lost 5 bases, and 23 bases lay between the germline ends. The PCR used 60 Vbeta and 13 Jbeta primers. Produced via immunoSEQ multiplex PCR; TCRdb's table is partial and in-frame only. This sample has roughly 150,000 clones, with about 73% found just once. This clone was observed a single time. The target antigen is unknown. The clonotype comes from a woman in her fifties or sixties in good health and CMV-seropositive. Sequencing input: PBMCs. This chain connects TRBV6-5 to TRBJ2-7; D unclear. CDR3 residues: CASNPTLTAVNEQYF. In DNA, the CDR3 is TGTGCCAGTAACCCCACTCTCACCGCGGTGAACGAGCAGTACTTC.